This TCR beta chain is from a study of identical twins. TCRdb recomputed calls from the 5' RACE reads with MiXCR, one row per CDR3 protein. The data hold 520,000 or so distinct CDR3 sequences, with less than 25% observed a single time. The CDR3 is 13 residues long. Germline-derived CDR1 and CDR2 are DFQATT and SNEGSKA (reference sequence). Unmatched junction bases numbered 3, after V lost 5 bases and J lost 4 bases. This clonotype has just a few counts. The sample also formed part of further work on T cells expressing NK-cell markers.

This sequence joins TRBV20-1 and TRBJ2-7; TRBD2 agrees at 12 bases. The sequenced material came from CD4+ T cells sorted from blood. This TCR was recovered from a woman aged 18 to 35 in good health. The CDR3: CSAASGRGYEQYF. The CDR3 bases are TGCAGTGCTGCTAGCGGGAGGGGATACGAGCAGTACTTC.